The clone carrying this T cell receptor beta chain turned up a few times. Sample time point: after neoadjuvant nivolumab, at surgical resection. Cohort: HPV-negative, locally advanced oral cavity squamous cell carcinoma patients. Analysis of PBMCs was direct, with no culture step. Germline loops: CDR1 LNHDA, CDR2 SQIVND (reference sequence). The V end was cut by 4 bases, the J end by 2 bases, with 18 bases between. The CDR3 loop spans 17 amino acids. Produced via immunoSEQ multiplex PCR; TCRdb's table is partial and in-frame only. The data hold around 68,000 clones, with 86% observed a single time. The source of the sample is a study of neoadjuvant anti-PD-1 for oral cavity cancer.

The sequence derives from a person aged 35 to 85 with oral cavity squamous cell carcinoma. Sequences were derived from PBMCs, sampled after nivolumab (anti-PD-1) treatment. The chain links TRBV19 to TRBJ1-5; D possibly corresponds to TRBD1 (6 bases). This CDR3 is CASSTPPGHMGNQPQHF. For the CDR3, the DNA is TGTGCCAGTAGTACCCCCCCGGGACATATGGGCAATCAGCCCCAGCATTTT.